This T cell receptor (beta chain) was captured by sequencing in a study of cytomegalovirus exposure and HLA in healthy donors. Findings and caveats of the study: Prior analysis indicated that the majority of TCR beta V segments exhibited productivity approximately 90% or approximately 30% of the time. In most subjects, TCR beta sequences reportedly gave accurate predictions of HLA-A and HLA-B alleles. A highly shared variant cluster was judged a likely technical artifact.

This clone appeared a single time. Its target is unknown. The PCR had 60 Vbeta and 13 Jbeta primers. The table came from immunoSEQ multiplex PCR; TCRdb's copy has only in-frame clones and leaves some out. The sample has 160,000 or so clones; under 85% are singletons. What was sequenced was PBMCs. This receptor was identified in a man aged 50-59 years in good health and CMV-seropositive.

The CDR3 loop is CASSLGAGRYEQFF. The CDR3 nucleotides read TGTGCCAGCAGCTTGGGGGCAGGGCGATATGAGCAGTTCTTC. V is TRBV5-6 and J is TRBJ2-1; TRBD1 might be the D (5 bases). V lost 0 bases to trimming and J lost 8 bases, with 12 bases between them. Germline values: CDR1 SGHDT, CDR2 YYEEEE. The CDR3 consists of 14 residues.